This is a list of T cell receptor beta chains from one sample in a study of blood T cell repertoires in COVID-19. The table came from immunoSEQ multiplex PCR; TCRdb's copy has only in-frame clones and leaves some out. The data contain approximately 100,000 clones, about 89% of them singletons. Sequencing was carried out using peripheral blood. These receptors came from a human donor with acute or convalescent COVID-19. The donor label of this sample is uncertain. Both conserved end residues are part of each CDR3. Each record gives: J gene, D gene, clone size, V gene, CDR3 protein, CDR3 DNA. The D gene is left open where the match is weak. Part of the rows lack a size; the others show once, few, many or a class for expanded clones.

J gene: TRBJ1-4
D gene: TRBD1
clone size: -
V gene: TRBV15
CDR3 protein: CATSNRLGTGYEKLFF
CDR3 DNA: TGTGCCACCAGCAATAGGTTGGGGACAGGGTATGAAAAACTGTTTTTT

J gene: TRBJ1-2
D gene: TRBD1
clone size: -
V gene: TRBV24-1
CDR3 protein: CATSDPTPTGNGYTF
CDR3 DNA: TGTGCCACCAGTGATCCGACCCCGACAGGGAATGGCTACACCTTC

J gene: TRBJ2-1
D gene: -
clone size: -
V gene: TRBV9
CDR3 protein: CASSISGSSYNEQFF
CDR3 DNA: TGTGCCAGCAGCATAAGCGGCAGCTCCTACAATGAGCAGTTCTTC

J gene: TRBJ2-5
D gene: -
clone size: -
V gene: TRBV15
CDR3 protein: CATSRAASDNAQYF
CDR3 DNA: TGTGCCACCAGCAGAGCGGCTAGCGACAACGCCCAGTACTTC

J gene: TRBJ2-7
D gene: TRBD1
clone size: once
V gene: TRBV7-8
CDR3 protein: CASSLLGQGDGEQYF
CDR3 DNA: TGTGCCAGCAGCTTATTGGGGCAGGGGGATGGTGAGCAGTACTTC

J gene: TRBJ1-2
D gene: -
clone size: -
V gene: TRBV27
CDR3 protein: CASSLSALTIHYGYTF
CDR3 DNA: TGTGCCAGCAGTTTATCAGCTCTCACGATCCACTATGGCTACACCTTC

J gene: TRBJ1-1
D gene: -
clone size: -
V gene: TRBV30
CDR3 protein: CAWSVPGVGSEAFF
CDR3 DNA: TGTGCCTGGAGTGTACCAGGGGTGGGGTCTGAAGCTTTCTTT

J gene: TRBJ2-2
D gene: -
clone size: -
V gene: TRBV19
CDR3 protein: CASGGDPDAQNTGELFF
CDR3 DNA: TGTGCCAGTGGAGGGGATCCCGATGCCCAGAACACCGGGGAGCTGTTTTTT

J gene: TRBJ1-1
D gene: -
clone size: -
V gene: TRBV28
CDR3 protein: CASRGQSDTEAFF
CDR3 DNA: TGTGCCAGCCGCGGACAGTCCGACACTGAAGCTTTCTTT

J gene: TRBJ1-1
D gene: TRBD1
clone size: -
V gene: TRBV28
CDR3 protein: CASSLLYGQGDTEAFF
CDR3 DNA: TGTGCCAGCAGTTTATTGTACGGACAGGGGGACACTGAAGCTTTCTTT

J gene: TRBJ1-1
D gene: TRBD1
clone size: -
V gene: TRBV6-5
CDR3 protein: CASGQGAGGNF
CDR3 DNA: TGTGCCAGCGGCCAGGGAGCAGGGGGAAACTTT

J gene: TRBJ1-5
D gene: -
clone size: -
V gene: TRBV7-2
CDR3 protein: CASSLDRDQPQHF
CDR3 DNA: TGTGCCAGCAGCTTGGACAGAGATCAGCCCCAGCATTTT

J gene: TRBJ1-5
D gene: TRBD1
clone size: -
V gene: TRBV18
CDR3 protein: CASSPEGAYQPQHF
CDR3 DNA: TGTGCCAGCTCACCGGAGGGGGCCTATCAGCCCCAGCATTTT

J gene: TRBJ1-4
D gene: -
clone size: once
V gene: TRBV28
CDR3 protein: CASSLGQGGEKLFF
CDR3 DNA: TGTGCCAGCAGTTTAGGGCAGGGCGGTGAAAAACTGTTTTTT

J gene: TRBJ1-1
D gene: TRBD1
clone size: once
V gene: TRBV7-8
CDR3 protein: CASSEDRGSAFF
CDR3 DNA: TGTGCCAGCAGCGAGGACAGGGGGTCGGCTTTCTTT

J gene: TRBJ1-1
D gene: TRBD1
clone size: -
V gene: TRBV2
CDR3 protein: CASRGDSLNTEAFF
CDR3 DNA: TGTGCCAGCAGGGGGGACAGTTTGAACACTGAAGCTTTCTTT

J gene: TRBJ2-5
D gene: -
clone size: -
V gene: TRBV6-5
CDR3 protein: CASSYDTRYQETQYF
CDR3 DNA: TGTGCCAGCAGTTACGACACGAGATACCAAGAGACCCAGTACTTC

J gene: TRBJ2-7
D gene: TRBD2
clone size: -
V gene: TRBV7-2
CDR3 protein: CASSLVFAGEGEQYF
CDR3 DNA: TGTGCCAGCAGCTTAGTTTTCGCGGGAGAGGGTGAGCAGTACTTC

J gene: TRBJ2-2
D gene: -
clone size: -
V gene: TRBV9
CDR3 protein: CASSVATGNTGELFF
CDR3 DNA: TGTGCCAGCAGCGTAGCGACAGGGAACACCGGGGAGCTGTTTTTT

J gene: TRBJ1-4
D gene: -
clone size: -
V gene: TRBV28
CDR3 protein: CASSSYEKLFF
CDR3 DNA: TGTGCCAGCAGTTCGTATGAAAAACTGTTTTTT

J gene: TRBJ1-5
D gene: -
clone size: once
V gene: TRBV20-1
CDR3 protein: CSVSSNQPQHF
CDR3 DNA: TGCAGTGTCAGTAGCAATCAGCCCCAGCATTTT

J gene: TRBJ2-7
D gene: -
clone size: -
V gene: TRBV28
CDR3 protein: CASSLIPDFVTYEQYF
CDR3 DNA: TGTGCCAGCAGTCTCATCCCGGACTTCGTAACCTACGAGCAGTACTTC

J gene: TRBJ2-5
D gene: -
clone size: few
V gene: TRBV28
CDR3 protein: CASSPSRRGKETQYF
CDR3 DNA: TGTGCCAGCAGTCCCAGTCGCCGGGGGAAAGAGACCCAGTACTTC

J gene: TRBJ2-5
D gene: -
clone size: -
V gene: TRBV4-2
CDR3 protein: CASSQEGGGTPGETQYF
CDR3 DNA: TGTGCCAGCAGCCAAGAAGGAGGCGGGACGCCGGGAGAGACCCAGTACTTC

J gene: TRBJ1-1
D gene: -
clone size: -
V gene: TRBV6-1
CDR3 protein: CASSERGGTEAFF
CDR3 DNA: TGTGCCAGCAGTGAAAGAGGGGGAACTGAAGCTTTCTTT

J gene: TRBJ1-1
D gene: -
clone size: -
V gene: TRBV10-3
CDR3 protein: CAISESFGETEAFF
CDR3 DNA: TGTGCCATCAGTGAGTCGTTCGGGGAGACTGAAGCTTTCTTT

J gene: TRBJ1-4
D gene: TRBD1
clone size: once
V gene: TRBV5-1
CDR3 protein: CASSLTGANPSNEKLFF
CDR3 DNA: TGCGCCAGCAGCTTGACAGGGGCGAACCCCAGTAATGAAAAACTGTTTTTT

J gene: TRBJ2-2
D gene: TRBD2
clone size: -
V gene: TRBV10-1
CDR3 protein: CASSPTSGRGLYLFF
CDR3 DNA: TGCGCCAGCAGCCCAACTAGCGGGAGAGGTCTGTATCTGTTTTTT

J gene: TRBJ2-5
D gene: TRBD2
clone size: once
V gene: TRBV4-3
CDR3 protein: CASSQDLASGKETQYF
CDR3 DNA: TGCGCCAGCAGCCAAGATCTCGCGAGCGGGAAGGAGACCCAGTACTTC

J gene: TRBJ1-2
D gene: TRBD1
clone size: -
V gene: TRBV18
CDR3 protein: CASSPGQLLYGYTF
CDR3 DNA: TGTGCCAGCTCACCGGGACAGCTCCTCTATGGCTACACCTTC

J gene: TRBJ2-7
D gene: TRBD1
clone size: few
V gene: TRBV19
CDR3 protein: CASRSGTGAHEQYF
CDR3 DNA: TGTGCCAGTAGGTCCGGGACAGGGGCCCACGAGCAGTACTTC

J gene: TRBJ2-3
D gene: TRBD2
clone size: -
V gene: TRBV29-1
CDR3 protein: CSVSGTSGSTDTQYF
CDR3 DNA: TGCAGCGTATCCGGGACTAGCGGCAGCACAGATACGCAGTATTTT

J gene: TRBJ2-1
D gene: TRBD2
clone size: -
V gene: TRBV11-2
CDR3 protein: CASSLRASGTTYNEQFF
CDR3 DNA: TGTGCCAGCAGCTTAAGGGCTAGCGGGACGACCTACAATGAGCAGTTCTTC

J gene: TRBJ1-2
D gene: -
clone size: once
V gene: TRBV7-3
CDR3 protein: CASSLMQGPNYGYTF
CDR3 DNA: TGTGCCAGCAGCTTAATGCAGGGCCCTAACTATGGCTACACCTTC

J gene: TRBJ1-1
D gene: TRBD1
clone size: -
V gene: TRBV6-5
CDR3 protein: CASSLGQGITEAFF
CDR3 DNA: TGTGCCAGCAGTTTGGGACAGGGGATCACTGAAGCTTTCTTT

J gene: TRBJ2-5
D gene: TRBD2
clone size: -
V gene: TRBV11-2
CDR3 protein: CASSPWTSRGETQYF
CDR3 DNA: TGTGCCAGCAGCCCATGGACTAGCCGGGGAGAGACCCAGTACTTC

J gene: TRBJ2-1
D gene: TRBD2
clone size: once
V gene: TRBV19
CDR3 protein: CASSIRTSGPDNEQFF
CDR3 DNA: TGTGCCAGTAGTATAAGGACTAGCGGTCCGGACAATGAGCAGTTCTTC

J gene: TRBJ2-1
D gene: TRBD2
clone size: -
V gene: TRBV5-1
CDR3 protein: CASSPRGGLSNEQFF
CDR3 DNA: TGCGCCAGCAGCCCCCGGGGGGGCCTGTCAAATGAGCAGTTCTTC

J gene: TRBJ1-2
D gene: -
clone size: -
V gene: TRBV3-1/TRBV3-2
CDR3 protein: CASSQNTLSPNYGYTF
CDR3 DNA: TGTGCCAGCAGCCAAAACACCTTAAGTCCTAACTATGGCTACACCTTC

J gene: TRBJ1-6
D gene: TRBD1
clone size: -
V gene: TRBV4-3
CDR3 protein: CASSPTGADSYNSPLHF
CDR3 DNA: TGCGCCAGCAGCCCAACAGGGGCTGACTCCTATAATTCACCCCTCCACTTT

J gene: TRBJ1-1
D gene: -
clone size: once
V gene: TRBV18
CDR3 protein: CASSPGGQLIFMNTEAFF
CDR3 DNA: TGTGCCAGCTCACCCGGCGGACAGTTAATATTTATGAACACTGAAGCTTTCTTT

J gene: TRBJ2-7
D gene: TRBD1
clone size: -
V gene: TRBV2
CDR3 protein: CASSSSWGGTGYEQYF
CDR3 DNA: TGTGCCAGCAGTAGCTCTTGGGGGGGGACAGGGTACGAGCAGTACTTC

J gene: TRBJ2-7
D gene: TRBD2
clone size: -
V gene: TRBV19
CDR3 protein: CASSQTSGGTKQYF
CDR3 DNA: TGTGCCAGTAGTCAGACTAGCGGTGGTACGAAGCAGTACTTC

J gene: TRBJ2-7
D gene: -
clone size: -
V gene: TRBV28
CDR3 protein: CASSLGGPYEQYF
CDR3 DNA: TGTGCCAGCAGTTTGGGGGGGCCCTACGAGCAGTACTTC

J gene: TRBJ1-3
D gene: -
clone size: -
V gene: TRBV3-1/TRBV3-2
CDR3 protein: CASSQGLSGNTIYF
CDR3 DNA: TGTGCCAGCAGCCAAGGTCTCTCTGGAAACACCATATATTTT